This passage covers 7 T cell receptor beta chains from one sample sequenced in a study of naive and memory T cell subsets. Ligated cDNA underwent four rounds of PCR with nested alpha and beta constant region primers and SP2. TCRdb called the 5' RACE reads again in MiXCR, with one record for every CDR3 protein. The sample has more than 50,000 distinct CDR3 sequences, under 8.5% seen once. An oligonucleotide containing a UMI was ligated to the 3' end of TCR cDNA. Receptors were obtained from a male donor in good health.

In its sample, this clonotype was seen many times. The rearrangement joins TRBV6-4 to TRBJ2-1; no firm D call. Per germline, CDR1 MRHNA and CDR2 SNTAGT. The CDR3 is made up of 13 amino acids. V was trimmed by 2 bases and J by 4 bases, leaving 6 bases between them. CDR3: CASSDGEYNEQFF. Written as DNA, the CDR3 is TGTGCCAGCAGTGACGGCGAATACAATGAGCAGTTCTTC.

This clonotype was observed a handful of times. The chain links TRBV7-2 to TRBJ2-1; D is perhaps TRBD1 (6 bases). The germline gives CDR1 SGHTA, CDR2 FQGNSA. CDR3 length equals 12 residues. V was shortened by 4 bases and J by 10 bases, with 11 bases between the two germline ends. CDR3 DNA: TGTGCCAGCAGCTCAGGGGTACCGGAGCAGTTCTTC. Translation: CASSSGVPEQFF.

This rearrangement joins TRBV4-2 to TRBJ1-4; 7 positions agree with TRBD1. Germline V lookup: CDR1 LGHNA, CDR2 YNFKEQ. Trimming cost V 3 bases and J 2 bases; bases outside gene matches: 6. The CDR3 has 16 amino acids. This CDR3 reads CASSQGGGETNEKLFF. The CDR3 bases are TGTGCCAGCAGCCAGGGAGGGGGCGAGACTAATGAAAAACTGTTTTTT.

This clonotype was found many times. The chain links TRBV29-1 to TRBJ2-1; tentatively, D is TRBD1 (6 bases). V lost 8 bases and J lost 3, with 11 bases in between. CDR3 size: 12 residues. Germline loops: CDR1 SQVTM, CDR2 ANQGSEA. CDR3 loop: CSTQGGYNEQFF. CDR3 coding DNA: TGCAGCACACAGGGCGGCTACAATGAGCAGTTCTTC.

This clonotype was recorded a few times. J is TRBJ2-3 and V is TRBV25-1; D is undetermined. CDR1 is MGHDK, CDR2 SYGVNS, per germline. There are 15 residues in the CDR3. Trimming left V 7 bases short and J 1 base short, with 15 bases between. CDR3 nucleotide sequence: TGTGCCAGCATCTCTGACCTGACTGGCACAGATACGCAGTATTTT. This translates into CASISDLTGTDTQYF. Using reference TRBV25-1 and TRBJ2-3 for the parts outside the CDR3, the full variable domain is EADIYQTPRYLVIGTGKKITLECSQTMGHDKMYWYQQDPGMELHLIHYSYGVNSTEKGDLSSESTVSRIRTEHFPLTLESARPSHTSQYLCASISDLTGTDTQYFGPGTRLTVL.

In this sample, this clonotype turned up a few times. DNA for the CDR3: TGTGCCAGCAGTGTGGGGACTTACAATGAGCAGTTCTTC. Encoded protein: CASSVGTYNEQFF. The chain links TRBV2 to TRBJ2-1; perhaps TRBD2 as D (6 bases). The CDR3 runs to 13 residues. Trimming left V 4 bases short and J 4 bases short, with 8 bases between. Germline V gives CDR1 SNHLY, CDR2 FYNNEI.

This clonotype was seen more than once but under ten times. The chain couples TRBV4-1 to TRBJ2-5, with D maybe TRBD2 (5 bases). In germline, CDR1 is MGHRA, CDR2 YSYEKL. V lost 4 bases to trimming and J lost 5 bases, with 23 bases between them. The CDR3 covers 17 residues. The CDR3 spells CASSPFSDGGDRETQYF. The CDR3 bases are TGCGCCAGCAGCCCCTTTAGCGACGGCGGAGACCGGGAGACCCAGTACTTC.